These 12 T cell receptor beta chains were all obtained from the same sample, sequenced in a study of blood T cell repertoires in COVID-19. Using immunoSEQ multiplex PCR, the repertoire was profiled, and TCRdb retains in-frame clones only, with some absent. The sample includes fewer than 130,000 clones, roughly 80% of them seen just once. The sample taken for sequencing was peripheral blood. The receptors here all came from a man between 65 and 79 years old with active or convalescent COVID-19.

The V call is TRBV28, the J call TRBJ2-7; TRBD1 aligns across 8 bases. The CDR3 sequence is 13 residues long. With V trimmed by 5 bases and J by 3 bases, 3 bases remained unmatched. Germline CDR1 MDHEN, CDR2 SYDVKM. This CDR3 reads CASSRTGRYEQYF. The DNA of the CDR3 is TGTGCCAGCAGTAGGACAGGGCGCTACGAGCAGTACTTC.

The chain is built from TRBV30 and TRBJ1-2, with 10 bases matching TRBD1. The CDR3 consists of 13 residues. Germline CDR1 reads GTSNPN; CDR2 reads SVGIG (reference sequence). V lost 0 bases to trimming and J lost 8 bases; unmatched junction nucleotides: 3. CDR3: CAWSVGTGVGYTF. CDR3 nucleotides: TGTGCCTGGAGTGTAGGGACAGGGGTCGGCTACACCTTC. The variable domain in full, completed from reference TRBV30 and TRBJ1-2, reads SQTIHQWPATLVQPVGSPLSLECTVEGTSNPNLYWYRQAAGRGLQLLFYSVGIGQISSEVPQNLSASRPQDRQFILSSKKLLLSDSGFYLCAWSVGTGVGYTFGSGTRLTVV.

The chain recombines TRBV2 with TRBJ1-3, with a weak D call TRBD1 (5 bases). Germline-derived CDR1 and CDR2 are SNHLY and FYNNEI. The V gene lost 11 bases and the J gene lost 0 bases, with 11 bases spanning the gap. The CDR3 sequence is 13 residues long. This CDR3 is CACDSNSGNTIYF. In DNA, the CDR3 is TGTGCCTGCGACAGTAACTCTGGAAACACCATATATTTT.

The chain recombines TRBV11-1 with TRBJ1-1, with TRBD1 as a possible D gene (5 bases). The CDR3 runs to 16 residues. V lost 3 bases, J lost 0 bases, and 14 bases lay in between. The germline CDR1 and CDR2 sequences are SGHAT and FQDESV (reference sequence). Here the CDR3 DNA reads TGTGCCAGCAGCTTTGGTTGGACAAGCTTGAACACTGAAGCTTTCTTT. Translation gives CASSFGWTSLNTEAFF.

There are a few counts of this clone. The genes are TRBV6-5 and TRBJ2-7; TRBD1 matches at 7 bases. Germline-derived CDR1 and CDR2 are MNHEY and SVGAGI. This CDR3 is 15 amino acids long. The V segment lost 2 bases and the J segment 5 bases; nucleotides outside the gene matches: 9. CDR3 sequence reads: CASSYTDRGQNEQYF. The CDR3 nucleotides are TGTGCCAGCAGTTACACCGATAGGGGGCAAAACGAGCAGTACTTC.

This clone occurred many times. The chain uses TRBV7-9 and TRBJ2-7, with a tentative D call TRBD1 (5 bases). Germline CDR1 is SEHNR and CDR2 is FQNEAQ (reference sequence). Trimming shortened V by 5 bases and J by 3 bases, and 17 bases separated the two germline ends. The length of the CDR3 is 15 residues. The CDR3 protein is CASSRMTAMYYEQYF. Written as DNA, the CDR3 is TGTGCCAGCAGCCGGATGACAGCCATGTACTACGAGCAGTACTTC.

The chain couples TRBV7-2 to TRBJ2-5; D is possibly TRBD1 (6 bases). Germline V gene lookup returns CDR1 SGHTA and CDR2 FQGNSA. The CDR3 sequence is 13 residues long. V was pared by 5 bases and J by 1 base, with 8 bases between. The CDR3 reads CASSGTFQETQYF. DNA for the CDR3: TGTGCCAGCAGCGGGACATTCCAAGAGACCCAGTACTTC.

V and J are TRBV7-9 and TRBJ1-1; a possible D gene is TRBD1 (6 bases). Germline loops: CDR1 SEHNR, CDR2 FQNEAQ (reference sequence). V lost 4 bases to trimming and J lost 4 bases, with 10 bases between them. This CDR3 spans 13 amino acids. CDR3 amino acids: CASSYQGSTEAFF. The CDR3 nucleotides are TGTGCCAGCAGCTATCAGGGGTCCACTGAAGCTTTCTTT.

This sequence joins TRBV19 and TRBJ1-5, with 7 bases aligning to TRBD1. V shed 6 bases, J shed 4 bases, and the junction held 6 bases outside the gene matches. CDR1 and CDR2 from the germline V gene are LNHDA and SQIVND (reference sequence). This CDR3 is built from 14 residues. This chain's CDR3 is CASRAGTVNQPQHF. CDR3 nucleotides: TGTGCCAGTAGGGCCGGGACAGTTAATCAGCCCCAGCATTTT.

V gene TRBV20-1 combines with J gene TRBJ2-5, with 11 bases lining up with TRBD2. With V trimmed by 3 bases and J by 5 bases, 5 bases remained unmatched. The CDR3 spans 14 residues. Germline-derived CDR1 and CDR2 are DFQATT and SNEGSKA (reference sequence). The CDR3 coding sequence is TGCAGTGCTAGTAGCGGGGGGGCGGAGGAGACCCAGTACTTC. Translation gives CSASSGGAEETQYF.

J is TRBJ1-2 and V is TRBV5-6; no clear D gene. V was cut by 3 bases and J by 3 bases, with 6 bases left in between. The CDR3 contains 12 residues. Germline V lookup: CDR1 SGHDT, CDR2 YYEEEE. The CDR3 region is CASSSTYYGYTF. As DNA, the CDR3 is TGTGCCAGCAGCTCCACTTACTATGGCTACACCTTC.

J is TRBJ1-4 and V is TRBV5-1; 8 bases are shared with TRBD1. Germline CDR1 is SGHRS and CDR2 is YFSETQ. Trimming cost V 0 bases and J 5 bases; bases outside gene matches: 6. This CDR3 is 16 amino acids long. CDR3 sequence: CASSLAGQGGNEKLFF. The CDR3, as DNA: TGCGCCAGCAGCTTGGCCGGACAGGGTGGGAATGAAAAACTGTTTTTT.